Each of the 31 T cell receptor beta chains below was sequenced from the same sample in a study of monozygotic twins with inflammatory bowel disease. Reprocessing the 5' RACE reads, TCRdb reports a single entry for every CDR3 protein and omits DNA. The sample data list more than 300,000 distinct CDR3 sequences. The source material was blood. The receptors here all came from a human donor with ulcerative colitis or Crohn's disease, or a healthy co-twin of an affected twin (not recorded which).

J is TRBJ2-4 and V is TRBV25-1; no DNA is available, so the TRBD1 call from TCRdb remains unchecked. This CDR3 contains 17 residues. Germline V lookup: CDR1 MGHDK, CDR2 SYGVNS. Here the CDR3 reads CASSEWGGVRAKNIQYF.

This sequence joins TRBV11-2 and TRBJ1-2. Germline values: CDR1 SGHAT, CDR2 FQNNGV. The CDR3 runs to 20 residues. The CDR3 protein is CASSLDLEAVREVRNYGYTF.

This rearrangement joins TRBV12-3 or TRBV12-4 to TRBJ1-1; the D call of TRBD1 rests on TCRdb alone, since no DNA is present to check it. CDR3 size: 12 residues. CDR3 protein: CASSRRDTEAFF.

The chain couples TRBV5-1 to TRBJ1-1; the D gene TCRdb calls, TRBD1, cannot be checked with no DNA. Germline lookup yields CDR1 SGHRS and CDR2 YFSETQ. CDR3 length equals 17 residues. CDR3: CASSLNASPPKDTEAFF.

The chain couples TRBV5-1 to TRBJ1-5; no DNA is available, so the TRBD1 call from TCRdb remains unchecked. Germline loops: CDR1 SGHRS, CDR2 YFSETQ. CDR3 length: 14 residues. The CDR3 loop reads CGSRPDRGNQPQHF.

This chain joins TRBV7-2 and TRBJ2-7; TCRdb selects TRBD1, and the lack of DNA leaves this call unchecked. The CDR3 runs to 15 residues. Germline V gene sequence: CDR1 SGHTA, CDR2 FQGNSA. CDR3 loop: CASSLSQGSPYEQYF.

V is TRBV7-6 and J is TRBJ2-2; TCRdb's assignment of TRBD1 cannot be checked, as there is no DNA. Germline CDR1 SGHVS, CDR2 FNYEAQ. The length of the CDR3 is 17 residues. The CDR3 spells CASSLRRGGPGTGELFF.

This chain joins TRBV4-2 and TRBJ2-3. This CDR3 contains 14 residues. Germline V gene data show CDR1 as LGHNA and CDR2 as YNFKEQ. Here the CDR3 reads CASSQDRTTDTQYF.

V and J are TRBV4-3 and TRBJ2-7; lacking DNA, the TRBD1 call made by TCRdb goes unchecked. The CDR3 runs to 15 residues. In germline, CDR1 is LGHNA, CDR2 YSLEER. CDR3 sequence: CASSLGGQENYEQYF.

The chain links TRBV6-2 or TRBV6-3 to TRBJ2-5. Per the germline V gene, CDR1 is MNHEY and CDR2 is SVGEGT. This CDR3 has 13 residues. CDR3 sequence reads: CASSRRRSETQYF.

The chain uses TRBV24-1 and TRBJ2-1. Germline assignment: CDR1 KGHDR and CDR2 SFDVKD. The CDR3 is made up of 14 amino acids. CDR3 region: CATSERTGNNEQFF.

This chain uses TRBV7-9 with TRBJ2-7; TCRdb proposes TRBD1, but this gene call is untestable without DNA. The germline CDR1 and CDR2 sequences are SEHNR and FQNEAQ (reference sequence). The CDR3 consists of 16 residues. This CDR3 reads CASSLESSGHPYEQYF. Using reference TRBV7-9 and TRBJ2-7 for the parts outside the CDR3, the full variable domain is DTGVSQNPRHKITKRGQNVTFRCDPISEHNRLYWYRQTLGQGPEFLTYFQNEAQLEKSRLLSDRFSAERPKGSFSTLEIQRTEQGDSAMYLCASSLESSGHPYEQYFGPGTRLTVT.

The V and J genes are TRBV18 and TRBJ2-7; the TRBD1 assignment by TCRdb is unverifiable without DNA. CDR3 length equals 14 residues. The germline V gene encodes CDR1 KGHSH and CDR2 LQKENI. This CDR3 is CASSPGTDSYEQYF. The entire variable domain, with the rest obtained from reference TRBV18 and TRBJ2-7, is as follows: NAGVMQNPRHLVRRRGQEARLRCSPMKGHSHVYWYRQLPEEGLKFMVYLQKENIIDESGMPKERFSAEFPKEGPSILRIQQVVRGDSAAYFCASSPGTDSYEQYFGPGTRLTVT.

The chain carries TRBV20-1 and TRBJ2-1; the TRBD2 assignment by TCRdb is unverifiable without DNA. Looked up from germline, CDR1 is DFQATT and CDR2 is SNEGSKA (reference sequence). The CDR3 runs 15 residues. The CDR3: CSARNPQAGRGEQFF.

The chain combines TRBV29-1 with TRBJ1-6; the D gene TCRdb calls, TRBD1, cannot be checked with no DNA. This CDR3 has 13 residues. From germline, CDR1 is SQVTM and CDR2 ANQGSEA. The CDR3 region is CSVRTGDSSPLHF.

The rearrangement uses TRBV5-1 and TRBJ2-7; TCRdb designates TRBD1, a call that cannot be tested without DNA. This CDR3 is built from 15 residues. CDR1 and CDR2 (germline): SGHRS, YFSETQ. CDR3 sequence reads: CASSPDGTVPYEQYF.

The chain carries TRBV5-4 and TRBJ2-3. CDR3 length equals 13 residues. In germline, CDR1 is SGHNT, CDR2 YYREEE (reference sequence). The chain's CDR3 is CASQLGSTDTQYF.

The chain uses TRBV4-1 and TRBJ2-7; there is no DNA to check the TCRdb D call of TRBD2. This CDR3 spans 17 amino acids. The germline V gene encodes CDR1 MGHRA and CDR2 YSYEKL. The CDR3: CASTSGLAGGFTYEQYF.

The chain couples TRBV27 to TRBJ1-4; TCRdb returns TRBD1, unconfirmable since there is no DNA. The CDR3 length is 16 residues. CDR1 and CDR2 (germline): MNHEY, SMNVEV (reference sequence). The CDR3 here is CASSWDRASGGEKLFF. The whole variable domain, remainder taken from reference TRBV27 and TRBJ1-4, is EAQVTQNPRYLITVTGKKLTVTCSQNMNHEYMSWYRQDPGLGLRQIYYSMNVEVTDKGDVPEGYKVSRKEKRNFPLILESPSPNQTSLYFCASSWDRASGGEKLFFGSGTQLSVL.

V is TRBV5-1 and J is TRBJ1-4. In germline, CDR1 is SGHRS, CDR2 YFSETQ. The CDR3 is 15 residues long. This CDR3 is CASSLFPDTNEKLFF. Looking up the rest from reference TRBV5-1 and TRBJ1-4 gives the full variable domain: KAGVTQTPRYLIKTRGQQVTLSCSPISGHRSVSWYQQTPGQGLQFLFEYFSETQRNKGNFPGRFSGRQFSNSRSEMNVSTLELGDSALYLCASSLFPDTNEKLFFGSGTQLSVL.

The rearrangement joins TRBV5-1 to TRBJ2-2. This CDR3 is 16 amino acids long. Germline CDR1 SGHRS, CDR2 YFSETQ. The CDR3 is CASSLDSRSGTGELFF.

This chain joins TRBV5-4 and TRBJ1-1. There are 16 residues in the CDR3. Germline CDR1 SGHNT, CDR2 YYREEE (reference sequence). The CDR3 is CASSLDGSGMNTEAFF.

The rearrangement joins TRBV5-6 to TRBJ1-6; as DNA is missing, the TRBD1 call by TCRdb cannot be tested. This CDR3 is built from 12 residues. Germline V lookup: CDR1 SGHDT, CDR2 YYEEEE. CDR3 loop: CASSLGDLEFHF.

This chain's CDR3 is CASSQGDRDNEKLFF. The rearrangement joins TRBV5-1 to TRBJ1-4; TCRdb's D call, TRBD1, is unchecked because there is no DNA. CDR1 and CDR2 from the germline V gene are SGHRS and YFSETQ. The CDR3 is 15 residues long.

The chain is built from TRBV9 and TRBJ1-6; with no DNA, the TCRdb D assignment of TRBD1 cannot be verified. Germline CDR1 reads SGDLS; CDR2 reads YYNGEE. The CDR3 covers 16 residues. The CDR3 sequence is CASSVYSRVDNSPLHF.

This chain connects TRBV6-5 to TRBJ2-7; the TRBD2 assignment by TCRdb is unverifiable without DNA. Germline V gene lookup returns CDR1 MNHEY and CDR2 SVGAGI. This CDR3 is built from 17 residues. CDR3 in amino acids: CASSYSNTLGSSYEQYF.

The gene calls are TRBV6-1 and TRBJ1-6; TCRdb's D call of TRBD1 is untestable without DNA. Germline V gene sequence: CDR1 MNHNS, CDR2 SASEGT. This CDR3 spans 14 amino acids. The CDR3 here is CASRTPWSNSPLHF.

The chain uses TRBV3-1 and TRBJ2-1; TCRdb lists TRBD1, though no DNA is available to test this call. This CDR3 contains 14 residues. Looked up from germline, CDR1 is LGHDT and CDR2 is YNNKEL (reference sequence). This CDR3 is CASSQVRGSDEQFF.

This chain connects TRBV7-2 to TRBJ2-2. The CDR3 totals 13 residues. Looked up from germline, CDR1 is SGHTA and CDR2 is FQGNSA. The CDR3 loop reads CASSFTTQGELFF.

The chain is built from TRBV3-1 and TRBJ2-1. The CDR3 has 15 residues. CDR1 is LGHDT, CDR2 YNNKEL, per germline (reference sequence). CDR3 sequence reads: CASSQDLQLYNEQFF.

The rearrangement joins TRBV29-1 to TRBJ1-4; TCRdb gives TRBD1 as the D gene, but with no DNA this cannot be confirmed. This CDR3 spans 13 amino acids. CDR1 and CDR2 (germline): SQVTM, ANQGSEA. The chain's CDR3 is CSVLQGGNEKLFF.